This T cell receptor (beta chain) stems from a study of OX40 agonist ivuxolimab in advanced cancers. Trimming at V came to 4 bases and at J to 6 bases, leaving 8 bases not matched to a gene. The germline V gene has CDR1 SGHTA and CDR2 FQGNSA. This CDR3 contains 14 residues. TCRdb's copy holds only in-frame clones and misses some; the assay was immunoSEQ multiplex PCR. In the table there are over 90,000 clones, roughly 95% of which are singletons. V and J are TRBV7-2 and TRBJ2-7; 8 nucleotides agree with TRBD1. The sequence derives from an adult with an advanced solid tumor such as melanoma, head and neck, liver or kidney cancer. This specimen was CD4+ or CD8+ T cells sorted from blood, taken in a trial of the OX40 agonist ivuxolimab. This CDR3 reads CASSSAQGAFEQYF. The CDR3 DNA follows: TGTGCCAGCAGCTCTGCCCAGGGGGCTTTCGAGCAGTACTTC.